The rows below give T cell receptor beta chains drawn from one sample of a study of molecular identifiers for immune sequencing clone quantification. MiXCR was run by TCRdb on the PCR reads, yielding one entry per CDR3 protein. The table lists 550,000 to 750,000 distinct CDR3 sequences, roughly 21% of them singletons, with 0.7% to 1% in the top ten. The sequenced material came from naive CD8+ T cells from blood, with Jurkat cell RNA spiked in. The receptors were gathered from a human donor in good health. Some libraries in this study had Jurkat cell RNA spiked in. CDR3s include the opening cysteine and the closing phenylalanine or tryptophan. Fields, in order: D gene, V gene, J gene, clone size, CDR3 DNA, CDR3 protein. The D gene is left open where the match is weak. The size of a clone is reported for some rows only, either as once, few or many, or as a class for expanded clones.

TRBD1	TRBV11-1	TRBJ2-7	once	TGTGCCAGCAGCTGGGACAGTTACGAGCAGTGCTTC	CASSWDSYEQCF
TRBD2	TRBV29-1	TRBJ2-1	few	TGCAGCGCCCTAGGGACTAGCGGAAGCTCCTACAATGAGCAGTTCTTC	CSALGTSGSSYNEQFF
-	TRBV19	TRBJ2-1	few	TGTGCCAGTAGTATACAGGGGAGTTACAATGAGCAGTTCTTC	CASSIQGSYNEQFF
-	TRBV7-6	TRBJ2-7	-	TGTGCCAGCAGCTTATATCGGGAAAGCTCCTACGAGCAGTACTTC	CASSLYRESSYEQYF
-	TRBV12-3/TRBV12-4	TRBJ1-6	-	TGTGCCAGCAGTTTCTTGACAGCAACATATAATTCACCCCTCCACTTT	CASSFLTATYNSPLHF
-	TRBV6-5	TRBJ2-3	many	TGTGCCAGCAGTTTCCATAGCACAGATACGCAGTATTTT	CASSFHSTDTQYF
-	TRBV7-2	TRBJ2-7	-	TGTGCCAGCACCCTCGGGGACGAGCAGTACTTC	CASTLGDEQYF
TRBD1	TRBV12-3/TRBV12-4	TRBJ2-3	many	TGTGCCAGCAGTCAGACAGGGAGAGGTACAGATACGCAGTATTTT	CASSQTGRGTDTQYF
-	TRBV29-1	TRBJ1-4	many	TGCAGCGTTGCGGGGGGCCAGGGTGAAAAACTGTTTTTT	CSVAGGQGEKLFF
-	TRBV28	TRBJ2-1	many	TGTGCCAGCAGTTTATCGTTAAGCTCCTACAATGAGCAGTTCTTC	CASSLSLSSYNEQFF
-	TRBV7-8	TRBJ1-4	many	TGTGCCAGCAGCTTAAGTTTTGGAGTTCAACTGTTTTTT	CASSLSFGVQLFF
-	TRBV12-3/TRBV12-4	TRBJ1-1	many	TGTGCCAGCAGTTTGAGTAGGGACTCTCCCCCACTTGAAGCTTTCTTT	CASSLSRDSPPLEAFF
-	TRBV11-2	TRBJ2-1	many	TGTGCCAGCAGTTCCTTAGGAGGGGAGCAGTTCTTC	CASSSLGGEQFF
TRBD1	TRBV5-4	TRBJ1-1	many	TGTGCCAGCAGCATCGGACAGGGGGAAGTAGGTACTGAAGCTTTCTTT	CASSIGQGEVGTEAFF
TRBD2	TRBV28	TRBJ2-1	many	TGTGCCAGCAGGACGACTAGCGGGATTAACAATGAGCAGTTCTTC	CASRTTSGINNEQFF
TRBD2	TRBV4-3	TRBJ2-5	few	TGCGCCAGCAGCCAAGATTATGGGACTACAGAAGAGACCCAGTACTTC	CASSQDYGTTEETQYF
TRBD2	TRBV4-3	TRBJ2-3	few	TGCGCCAGCAGCCAAGATTCTAGCGGGGGGGATACGCAGTATTTT	CASSQDSSGGDTQYF
TRBD1	TRBV6-5	TRBJ1-1	-	TGTGCCTCCCACCAGGGGGGGAGTACTGAAGGTTTCTTT	CASHQGGSTEGFF
TRBD2	TRBV27	TRBJ2-2	-	TGTGCCAGCAGTCCAACCACATGGGGGACTAGCGTCAACACCGGGGAGCTGTTTTTT	CASSPTTWGTSVNTGELFF
-	TRBV7-9	TRBJ2-7	-	TGTGCCAGCAGCTCCCCCCCGGACAGCTTCCACCCCTACGAGCAGTACTTC	CASSSPPDSFHPYEQYF
-	TRBV20-1	TRBJ1-2	few	TGCAGTGCTAGTCCCTTGGGGGTCCACAGGGAGGAGGACTATGGCTACACCTTC	CSASPLGVHREEDYGYTF
TRBD1	TRBV28	TRBJ1-6	few	TGTGCCAGCAGTTTTTCGGGACAGGCTAATTCACCCCTCCACTTT	CASSFSGQANSPLHF
-	TRBV7-2	TRBJ2-3	many	TGTGCCAGCAGCTTAGCCTTCCGAGCGTCACCAGATACGCAGTATTTT	CASSLAFRASPDTQYF
-	TRBV30	TRBJ1-3	few	TGTGCCTGGAGTTTTGGGTCTGGAAACACCATATATTTT	CAWSFGSGNTIYF